These T cell receptor beta chains were read from a single sample in a study of blood T cells in healthy people across ages. From the 5' RACE reads, TCRdb called clonotypes with MiXCR, one entry per CDR3 protein. The profile shows about 730,000 distinct CDR3 sequences, approximately 43% of them singletons. The sequenced sample consisted of blood. The source of these receptors is a woman aged 60-75 years in good health. Both conserved end residues are part of each CDR3. D genes are given only for firm matches. Size tells how often a clone was seen (once, few, many) or the class of an expanded clone, and some rows leave it out.

v_call	j_call	clone_size	cdr3_length	d_call	cdr3_nt	cdr3_aa
TRBV29-1	TRBJ1-1	-	11	-	TGCAGCACCTTACGGAACACTGAAGCTTTCTTT	CSTLRNTEAFF
TRBV28	TRBJ2-1	few	14	-	TGTGCCAGCAGCCCCCCGACGGGATGGGGTGAGCAGTTCTTC	CASSPPTGWGEQFF
TRBV4-3	TRBJ2-6	-	18	TRBD1	TGCGCCAGCAGCCCAGACCCGGGACAGAGCTCTGGGGCCAACGTCCTGACTTTC	CASSPDPGQSSGANVLTF
TRBV3-1	TRBJ1-5	-	15	-	TGTGCCAGCAGGCAGACAGCAGGGGGCAATCAGCCCCAGCATTTT	CASRQTAGGNQPQHF
TRBV15	TRBJ1-5	few	15	TRBD1	TGTGCCACCAGCTGGACAGGGGACGGCAATCAGCCCCAGCATTTT	CATSWTGDGNQPQHF
TRBV7-9	TRBJ2-7	few	14	-	TGTGCCAGCAGCCACGGGCAGGGAGCTAACGAGCAGTACTTC	CASSHGQGANEQYF
TRBV28	TRBJ2-2	once	12	-	TGTGGCAGCAGGGAACTCTCCGGGGAGCTGTTTTTT	CGSRELSGELFF
TRBV5-5	TRBJ2-1	few	14	TRBD2	TGTGCCAGCAGCTTCGGACTAGTTAGGGGTGAGCAGTTCTTC	CASSFGLVRGEQFF
TRBV20-1	TRBJ2-1	-	16	TRBD2	TGCAGTGCTAGAGATGCTAGCGGGAAAGGGGACAATGAGCAGTTCTTC	CSARDASGKGDNEQFF
TRBV2	TRBJ2-1	-	14	TRBD2	TGTGCCAGCAGTGAGGGGACTAGCGGGAATGAGCAGTTCTTC	CASSEGTSGNEQFF